The present T cell receptor beta chain was sequenced within a study of OX40 agonist ivuxolimab in advanced cancers. Study as a whole: The study gave patients intravenous ivuxolimab at 0.01 to 10 mg/kg every 2 weeks.

Germline V CDR1 and CDR2: KGHSH, LQKENI. The CDR3 runs to 16 residues. V was trimmed by 1 base and J by 1 base, leaving 13 bases between them. About this clone itself: Its antigen remains unknown.

Study observations and caveats: Averaging showed that CD8+ T cells had more expanded clones than CD4+ did. At doses 0.1 to 3.0 mg/kg, CD4+ and CD8+ clones expanded. Not determined was the antigen specificity of the expanded peripheral T cells.

Some clones are missing from TCRdb's copy, which holds only in-frame ones; the method was immunoSEQ multiplex PCR. The sample yields about 77,000 clones, approximately 83% seen once. The chain carries TRBV18 and TRBJ1-1, with unresolved D. This receptor was obtained from an adult with an advanced solid tumor such as melanoma, head and neck, liver or kidney cancer. Specimen: CD4+ or CD8+ T cells sorted from blood, collected in a trial of the OX40 agonist ivuxolimab. The CDR3 region has the DNA TGTGCCAGCTCACCACTATTGGGCCGGGGGAACACTGAAGCTTTCTTT. Amino acids: CASSPLLGRGNTEAFF.